These T cell receptor beta chains were read from a single sample in a study of identical twins. A single record per CDR3 protein comes from TCRdb applying MiXCR to the 5' RACE reads. The data contain about 150,000 distinct CDR3 sequences, under 4.5% of them seen just once; the ten biggest clones take up approximately 7.7%. Sequencing was done on a sample of memory T cells sorted from blood. The origin of the receptors is a young man in good health. CDR3s include the opening cysteine and the closing phenylalanine or tryptophan. A D gene is named only where the DNA matches it firmly. Clone size, where shown, is once, few, many, or a class for clones that have expanded.

D | J | size | V | CDR3 | DNA
TRBD1 | TRBJ2-1 | many | TRBV20-1 | CSAIGRQGARSTYNEQFF | TGCAGTGCTATAGGGCGCCAGGGGGCCCGGTCGACCTACAATGAGCAGTTCTTC
NA | TRBJ1-5 | many | TRBV20-1 | CSARQGTYSNQPQHF | TGCAGTGCTAGACAGGGGACCTATAGCAATCAGCCCCAGCATTTT
NA | TRBJ2-1 | many | TRBV7-2 | CASSLESFSPRDEQFF | TGTGCCAGCAGCTTAGAAAGCTTCTCCCCGAGGGATGAGCAGTTCTTC
TRBD2 | TRBJ2-1 | many | TRBV5-6 | CASSLVYSLAGERDEQFF | TGTGCCAGCAGCTTGGTATATAGTCTAGCGGGAGAGAGGGATGAGCAGTTCTTC
TRBD1 | TRBJ2-7 | many | TRBV5-8 | CASSGRTGRSYEQYF | TGTGCCAGCAGCGGACGGACAGGGAGATCCTACGAGCAGTACTTC
NA | TRBJ1-5 | many | TRBV3-1 | CASSQGGGGASQPQHF | TGTGCCAGCAGCCAAGGAGGTGGGGGGGCCAGTCAGCCCCAGCATTTT
NA | TRBJ2-1 | many | TRBV29-1 | CSVEDHLTGREQFF | TGCAGCGTTGAAGATCACCTTACCGGGCGTGAGCAGTTCTTC
NA | TRBJ1-2 | many | TRBV12-3/TRBV12-4 | CASSLGAWLRTF | TGTGCCAGCAGTTTAGGGGCTTGGTTGAGAACCTTC
TRBD2 | TRBJ2-1 | many | TRBV6-2/TRBV6-3 | CASSNSGKQFF | TGTGCCAGCAGTAATAGCGGGAAGCAGTTCTTC
NA | TRBJ2-1 | many | TRBV20-1 | CSASGQSSYNEQFF | TGCAGTGCTTCTGGACAGAGCTCCTACAATGAGCAGTTCTTC
NA | TRBJ2-7 | NA | TRBV6-2/TRBV6-3 | CASSIGISYEQYF | TGTGCCAGCAGCATAGGGATCTCCTACGAGCAGTACTTC
TRBD2 | TRBJ2-5 | few | TRBV7-9 | CASSFTSGKKETQYF | TGTGCCAGCAGCTTCACTAGCGGGAAGAAAGAGACCCAGTACTTC
TRBD1 | TRBJ2-1 | many | TRBV5-1 | CASSLAPPGQGADEQFF | TGCGCCAGCAGCTTGGCCCCACCGGGACAGGGGGCCGATGAGCAGTTCTTC
TRBD1 | TRBJ2-7 | many | TRBV18 | CASSPTGQLYEQYF | TGTGCCAGCTCACCCACGGGACAGCTCTACGAGCAGTACTTC
NA | TRBJ2-2 | NA | TRBV7-2 | CASSFGLDGELFF | TGTGCCAGCAGCTTCGGGCTCGACGGGGAGCTGTTTTTT
TRBD2 | TRBJ2-3 | few | TRBV27 | CASSSLAGGTDTQYF | TGTGCCAGCAGTTCGCTAGCGGGAGGGACTGATACGCAGTATTTT
TRBD1 | TRBJ2-6 | many | TRBV20-1 | CSARALGQGDSGANVLTF | TGCAGTGCTAGAGCCTTAGGACAGGGTGACTCTGGGGCCAACGTCCTGACTTTC
NA | TRBJ1-2 | many | TRBV29-1 | CSAGGTTEWGYTF | TGCAGCGCGGGGGGGACAACGGAGTGGGGCTACACCTTC
TRBD2 | TRBJ2-1 | many | TRBV15 | CATSRGQREVNEQFF | TGTGCCACCAGCAGAGGCCAGCGGGAGGTCAATGAGCAGTTCTTC
NA | TRBJ1-2 | many | TRBV4-3 | CASSFQGNGYTF | TGCGCCAGCAGCTTTCAGGGGAACGGCTACACCTTC
NA | TRBJ1-1 | many | TRBV20-1 | CSASRGADTEAFF | TGCAGTGCTAGCCGGGGAGCGGACACTGAAGCTTTCTTT
TRBD2 | TRBJ2-4 | few | TRBV4-2 | CASSLLRGTSGTSDIQYF | TGTGCCAGCAGCCTTCTCCGAGGGACTAGCGGAACTTCAGACATTCAGTACTTC
TRBD2 | TRBJ2-6 | many | TRBV3-1 | CASSQPGLAAFSGANVLTF | TGTGCCAGCAGCCAACCGGGACTAGCGGCCTTCTCTGGGGCCAACGTCCTGACTTTC
TRBD1 | TRBJ1-2 | many | TRBV19 | CASSALTGDYGYTF | TGTGCCAGTAGTGCCCTGACAGGGGACTATGGCTACACCTTC
NA | TRBJ2-3 | many | TRBV7-9 | CASSSTSGAFHKTGRTDTQYF | TGTGCCAGCAGCTCCACCTCAGGGGCATTTCATAAAACCGGTCGGACAGATACGCAGTATTTT
NA | TRBJ2-1 | many | TRBV20-1 | CSARVASNYNEQFF | TGCAGTGCTAGAGTCGCGAGTAACTACAATGAGCAGTTCTTC
NA | TRBJ2-5 | many | TRBV6-5 | CASSYGVQETQYF | TGTGCCAGCAGTTACGGAGTCCAAGAGACCCAGTACTTC
NA | TRBJ2-7 | many | TRBV5-1 | CASSLGRSSYEQYF | TGCGCCAGCAGCTTGGGACGGTCCTCCTACGAGCAGTACTTC
NA | TRBJ2-1 | NA | TRBV28 | CATRESYNEQFF | TGTGCCACTCGGGAGTCCTACAATGAGCAGTTCTTC
NA | TRBJ1-2 | many | TRBV19 | CASTRGGYYGYTF | TGTGCCAGTACCCGGGGGGGTTACTATGGCTACACCTTC
NA | TRBJ1-3 | many | TRBV7-9 | CASSHPPTDSGNTIYF | TGTGCCAGCAGCCACCCCCCGACTGACTCTGGAAACACCATATATTTT
NA | TRBJ1-1 | many | TRBV4-1 | CASSPTGTGKTAFF | TGCGCCAGCAGCCCCACAGGCACCGGGAAGACGGCTTTCTTT
TRBD1 | TRBJ2-2 | few | TRBV4-3 | CASSQDPSVGQRADGELFF | TGCGCCAGCAGCCAAGATCCCTCGGTGGGACAGAGGGCGGACGGGGAGCTGTTTTTT
NA | TRBJ1-2 | NA | TRBV6-6 | CASTNLIEGYTF | TGTGCCAGCACCAATTTGATCGAGGGCTACACCTTC
TRBD1 | TRBJ2-5 | many | TRBV25-1 | CASSRTGGSETQYF | TGTGCCAGCAGCAGGACAGGGGGCTCGGAGACCCAGTACTTC
TRBD1 | TRBJ2-3 | many | TRBV11-2 | CASRQTGGHTDTQYF | TGTGCCAGCAGGCAAACAGGGGGGCACACAGATACGCAGTATTTT
NA | TRBJ2-2 | many | TRBV14 | CASSQDFRGELFF | TGTGCCAGCAGCCAAGATTTCCGCGGGGAGCTGTTTTTT
TRBD1 | TRBJ1-2 | many | TRBV10-3 | CAITRDSRSYGYTF | TGTGCCATCACCAGGGACAGCCGGAGCTATGGCTACACCTTC
NA | TRBJ2-3 | many | TRBV7-9 | CASRPQAARTDTQYF | TGTGCCAGCAGGCCACAAGCGGCTCGCACAGATACGCAGTATTTT
TRBD2 | TRBJ2-7 | many | TRBV5-1 | CASSSGLAGGYYEQYF | TGCGCCAGCAGCTCGGGACTAGCGGGAGGCTACTACGAGCAGTACTTC
TRBD2 | TRBJ2-1 | many | TRBV5-1 | CASSLARLAGGSNEQFF | TGCGCCAGCAGCTTGGCTCGTTTAGCGGGAGGATCCAATGAGCAGTTCTTC
TRBD2 | TRBJ2-1 | many | TRBV12-3/TRBV12-4 | CASSQGLAGSEQFF | TGTGCCAGCAGTCAGGGACTAGCGGGATCTGAGCAGTTCTTC
TRBD1 | TRBJ1-3 | many | TRBV7-8 | CASSFRRDRPGNTIYF | TGTGCCAGCAGCTTTCGGCGGGACAGGCCTGGAAACACCATATATTTT
NA | TRBJ2-3 | few | TRBV25-1 | CASSDWASGADTQYF | TGTGCCAGCAGTGATTGGGCCTCCGGGGCAGATACGCAGTATTTT
TRBD2 | TRBJ2-7 | few | TRBV27 | CASRYPTSGNTYEQYF | TGTGCCAGCAGATATCCGACTAGCGGGAATACCTACGAGCAGTACTTC
NA | TRBJ2-4 | medium-sized | TRBV29-1 | CSVEDPLAKNIQYF | TGCAGCGTTGAAGATCCTCTAGCCAAAAACATTCAGTACTTC
TRBD2 | TRBJ2-1 | many | TRBV29-1 | CSARPGTSGSYEQFF | TGCAGCGCCCGCCCCGGGACTAGCGGGAGTTATGAGCAGTTCTTC
TRBD1 | TRBJ1-2 | many | TRBV30 | CAWGSGQGTYGYTF | TGTGCCTGGGGATCCGGACAGGGGACCTATGGCTACACCTTC
NA | TRBJ2-3 | many | TRBV12-3/TRBV12-4 | CASSFQGRTQYF | TGTGCCAGCAGTTTTCAGGGAAGAACGCAGTATTTT
TRBD2 | TRBJ2-1 | many | TRBV6-1 | CASRSSGSSSHEQFF | TGTGCCAGCAGATCGAGCGGGAGTTCCTCCCATGAGCAGTTCTTC
NA | TRBJ1-6 | many | TRBV19 | CASSKTDMGTPLHF | TGTGCCAGTAGTAAAACGGATATGGGTACACCCCTCCACTTT
TRBD2 | TRBJ2-3 | many | TRBV20-1 | CSASTSGRAGDTQYF | TGCAGTGCTAGTACTAGCGGGAGGGCCGGAGATACGCAGTATTTT
NA | TRBJ2-3 | many | TRBV20-1 | CSATSSGDVIADTQYF | TGCAGTGCTACCTCTTCGGGGGATGTTATCGCAGATACGCAGTATTTT